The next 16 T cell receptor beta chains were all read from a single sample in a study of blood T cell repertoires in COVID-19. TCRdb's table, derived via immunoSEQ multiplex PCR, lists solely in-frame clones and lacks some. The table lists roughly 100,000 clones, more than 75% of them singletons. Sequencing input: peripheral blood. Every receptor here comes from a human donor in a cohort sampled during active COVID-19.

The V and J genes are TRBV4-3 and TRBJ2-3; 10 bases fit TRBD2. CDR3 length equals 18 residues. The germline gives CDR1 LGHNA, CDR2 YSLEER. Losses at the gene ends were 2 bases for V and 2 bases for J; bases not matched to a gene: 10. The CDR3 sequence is CASSQSPSGLATTDTQYF. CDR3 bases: TGCGCCAGCAGCCAATCCCCGTCGGGACTAGCGACCACAGATACGCAGTATTTT.

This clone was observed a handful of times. The CDR3 region has the DNA TGTGCCACCAGTGATTTAGCGGGAGGGGTAAACAATGAGCAGTTCTTC. It yields the protein CATSDLAGGVNNEQFF. The rearrangement uses TRBV24-1 and TRBJ2-1, with 10 bases that match TRBD2. This CDR3 has 16 amino acids. CDR1 and CDR2 from the germline V gene are KGHDR and SFDVKD. V lost 1 base and J lost 5; bases outside the gene matches: 4.

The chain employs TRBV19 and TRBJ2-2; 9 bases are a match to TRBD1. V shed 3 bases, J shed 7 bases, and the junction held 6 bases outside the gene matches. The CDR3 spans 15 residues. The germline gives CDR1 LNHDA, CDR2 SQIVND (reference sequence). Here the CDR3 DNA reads TGTGCCAGTAGTATGAGGGGACAGGGTAGCGGGGAGCTGTTTTTT. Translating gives CASSMRGQGSGELFF.

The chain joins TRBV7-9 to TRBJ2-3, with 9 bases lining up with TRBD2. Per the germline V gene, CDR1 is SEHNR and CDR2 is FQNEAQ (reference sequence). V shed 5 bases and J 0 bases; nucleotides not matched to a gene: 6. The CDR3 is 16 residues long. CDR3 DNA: TGTGCCAGCAGCAAAGCGGGAGGCCTTAGCACAGATACGCAGTATTTT. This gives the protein CASSKAGGLSTDTQYF.

The CDR3 DNA reads as TGTGCCAGCAGTTACTCGAAGCAGGGCGGCAATCAGCCCCAGCATTTT. Protein: CASSYSKQGGNQPQHF. The chain has TRBV6-5 and TRBJ1-5; D may be TRBD1 (5 bases). The CDR3 sequence is 16 residues long. Germline lookup yields CDR1 MNHEY and CDR2 SVGAGI. The ends were cut back, 0 bases at V and 2 bases at J, with 11 bases in the middle.

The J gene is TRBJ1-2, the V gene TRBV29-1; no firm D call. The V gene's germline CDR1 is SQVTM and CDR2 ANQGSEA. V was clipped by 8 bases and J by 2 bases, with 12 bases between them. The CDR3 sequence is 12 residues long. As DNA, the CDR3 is TGCAGCACCTCCGGCGGGAACTATGGCTACACCTTC. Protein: CSTSGGNYGYTF.

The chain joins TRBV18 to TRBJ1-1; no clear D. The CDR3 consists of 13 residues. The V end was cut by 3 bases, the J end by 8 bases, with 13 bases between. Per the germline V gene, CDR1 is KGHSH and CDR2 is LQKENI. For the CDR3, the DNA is TGTGCCAGCTCACCCCCCGTGGGAGCCGAAGCTTTCTTT. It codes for CASSPPVGAEAFF.

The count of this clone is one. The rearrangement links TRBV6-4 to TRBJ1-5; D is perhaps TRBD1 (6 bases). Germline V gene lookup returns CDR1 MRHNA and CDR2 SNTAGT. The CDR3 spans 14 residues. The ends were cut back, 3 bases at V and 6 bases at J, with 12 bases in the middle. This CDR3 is CASSESGGSQPQHF. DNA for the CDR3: TGTGCCAGCAGTGAATCGGGGGGCAGTCAGCCCCAGCATTTT.

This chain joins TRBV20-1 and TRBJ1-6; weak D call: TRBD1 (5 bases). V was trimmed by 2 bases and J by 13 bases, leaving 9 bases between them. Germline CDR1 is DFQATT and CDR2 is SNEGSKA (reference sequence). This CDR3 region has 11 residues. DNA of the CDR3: TGCAGTGCTAGAAGGGGTCTGCCCCTCCACTTT. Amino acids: CSARRGLPLHF.

CDR3 bases: TGTGCCAGCAACACCAGACAGGGGCCCAACTATGGCTACACCTTC. Amino acids: CASNTRQGPNYGYTF. The chain has TRBV2 and TRBJ1-2; 8 bases are a match to TRBD1. The CDR3 spans 15 residues. From germline, CDR1 is SNHLY and CDR2 FYNNEI. Trimming at V came to 7 bases and at J to 2 bases, leaving 9 bases not matched to a gene.

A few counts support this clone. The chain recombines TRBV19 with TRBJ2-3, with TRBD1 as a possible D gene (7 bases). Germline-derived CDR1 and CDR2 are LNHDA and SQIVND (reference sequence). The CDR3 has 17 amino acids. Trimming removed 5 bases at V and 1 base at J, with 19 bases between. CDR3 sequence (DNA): TGTGCCAGTAGTGCTACCTCGGCGGGACAGCGCACAGATACGCAGTATTTT. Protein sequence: CASSATSAGQRTDTQYF. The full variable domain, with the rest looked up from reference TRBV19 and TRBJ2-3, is DGGITQSPKYLFRKEGQNVTLSCEQNLNHDAMYWYRQDPGQGLRLIYYSQIVNDFQKGDIAEGYSVSREKKESFPLTVTSAQKNPTAFYLCASSATSAGQRTDTQYFGPGTRLTVL.

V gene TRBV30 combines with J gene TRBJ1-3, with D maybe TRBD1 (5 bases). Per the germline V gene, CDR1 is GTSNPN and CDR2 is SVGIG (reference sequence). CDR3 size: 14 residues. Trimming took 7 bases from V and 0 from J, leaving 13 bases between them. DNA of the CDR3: TGTGCCTCTGACAAGGGGATCTCTGGAAACACCATATATTTT. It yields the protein CASDKGISGNTIYF. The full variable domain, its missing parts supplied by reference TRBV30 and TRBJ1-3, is SQTIHQWPATLVQPVGSPLSLECTVEGTSNPNLYWYRQAAGRGLQLLFYSVGIGQISSEVPQNLSASRPQDRQFILSSKKLLLSDSGFYLCASDKGISGNTIYFGEGSWLTVV.

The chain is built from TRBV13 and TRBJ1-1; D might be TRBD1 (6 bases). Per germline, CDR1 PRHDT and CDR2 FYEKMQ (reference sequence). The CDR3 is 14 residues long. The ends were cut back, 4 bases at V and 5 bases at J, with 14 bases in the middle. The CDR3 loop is CASSSEQGETEAFF. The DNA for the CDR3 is TGTGCCAGCAGCTCCGAACAGGGAGAGACTGAAGCTTTCTTT.

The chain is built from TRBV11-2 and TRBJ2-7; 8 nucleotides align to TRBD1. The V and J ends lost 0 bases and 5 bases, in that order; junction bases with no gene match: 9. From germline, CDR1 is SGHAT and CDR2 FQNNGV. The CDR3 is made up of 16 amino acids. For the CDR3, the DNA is TGTGCCAGCAGCTTAGATTTCACAGGGGGTTCCCACGAGCAGTACTTC. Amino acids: CASSLDFTGGSHEQYF.

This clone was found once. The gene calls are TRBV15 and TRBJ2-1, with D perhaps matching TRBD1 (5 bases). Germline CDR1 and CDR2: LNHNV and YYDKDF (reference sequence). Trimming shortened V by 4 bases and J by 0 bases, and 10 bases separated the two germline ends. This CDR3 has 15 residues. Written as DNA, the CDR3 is TGTGCCACCAGCATTGACAGCCCCTCCTACAATGAGCAGTTCTTC. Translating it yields CATSIDSPSYNEQFF.

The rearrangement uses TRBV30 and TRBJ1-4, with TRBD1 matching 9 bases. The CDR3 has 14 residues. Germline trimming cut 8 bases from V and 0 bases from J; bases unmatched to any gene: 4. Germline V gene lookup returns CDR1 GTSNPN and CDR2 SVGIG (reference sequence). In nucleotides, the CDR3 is TGTGCCACGACAGGGGGGACAACTAATGAAAAACTGTTTTTT. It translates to CATTGGTTNEKLFF. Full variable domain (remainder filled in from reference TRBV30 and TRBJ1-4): SQTIHQWPATLVQPVGSPLSLECTVEGTSNPNLYWYRQAAGRGLQLLFYSVGIGQISSEVPQNLSASRPQDRQFILSSKKLLLSDSGFYLCATTGGTTNEKLFFGSGTQLSVL.